This T cell receptor beta chain was captured in a study of vaccination effects on CD4 cells after COVID-19. Sequencing used immunoSEQ multiplex PCR; TCRdb keeps in-frame clones, though not all of them. The profile shows tens of thousands of clones, nearly 75% of them singletons. Details on this clone: Its target is unknown.

Sequencing was preceded by expansion of antigen-specific CD4+ T cells with viral peptide pools in the ViraFEST assay. It was after roughly ten days of culture that CD4+ T cells were isolated. Participants were vaccinated with two doses of either the BNT162b2 or mRNA-1273 vaccine. For each well, some 2 million PBMC were cultured with 10 IU/ml IL-2 and around 9.6 ug/ml peptides. CDR3 length: 14 amino acids. The ends were cut back, 6 bases at V and 0 bases at J, with 10 bases in the middle. Germline V gives CDR1 WNHNN, CDR2 SYGVQD (reference sequence). This sample comprised CD4+ T cells from PBMCs cultured with HCoV-OC43 spike peptides, obtained after COVID-19 vaccination. The subset denotes: HCoV-OC43 spike overlapping peptide pool stimulation. This rearrangement joins TRBV10-1 to TRBJ2-3, with D maybe TRBD2 (6 bases). This TCR derives from a human donor who received a COVID-19 vaccine. In DNA, the CDR3 is TGCGCCAGCAGACCGGGGACTAGCACAGATACGCAGTATTTT. Protein sequence: CASRPGTSTDTQYF.